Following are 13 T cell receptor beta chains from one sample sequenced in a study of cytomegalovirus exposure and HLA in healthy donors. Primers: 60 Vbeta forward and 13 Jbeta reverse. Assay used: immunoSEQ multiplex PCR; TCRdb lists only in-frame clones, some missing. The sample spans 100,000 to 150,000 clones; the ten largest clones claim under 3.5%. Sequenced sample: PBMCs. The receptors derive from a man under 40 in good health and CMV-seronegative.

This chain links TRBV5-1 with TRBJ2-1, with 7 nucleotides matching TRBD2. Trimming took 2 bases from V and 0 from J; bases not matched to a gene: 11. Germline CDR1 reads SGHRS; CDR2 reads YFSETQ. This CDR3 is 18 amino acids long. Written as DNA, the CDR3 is TGCGCCAGCAGCTTTTGGCCTAGCGGATCGAGCTCCTACAATGAGCAGTTCTTC. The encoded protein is CASSFWPSGSSSYNEQFF.

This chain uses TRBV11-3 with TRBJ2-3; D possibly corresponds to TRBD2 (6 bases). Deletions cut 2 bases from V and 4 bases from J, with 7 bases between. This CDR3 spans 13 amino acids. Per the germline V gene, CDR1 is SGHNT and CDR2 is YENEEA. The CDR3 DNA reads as TGTGCCAGCAGCTTAACGGGAGCAGATACGCAGTATTTT. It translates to CASSLTGADTQYF.

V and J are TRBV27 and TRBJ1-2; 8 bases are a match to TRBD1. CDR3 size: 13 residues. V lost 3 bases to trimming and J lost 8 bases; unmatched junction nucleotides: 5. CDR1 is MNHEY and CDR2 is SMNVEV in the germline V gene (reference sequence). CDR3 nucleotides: TGTGCCAGCAGTTTTCAGGGGGCGCGGGGCTACACCTTC. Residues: CASSFQGARGYTF.

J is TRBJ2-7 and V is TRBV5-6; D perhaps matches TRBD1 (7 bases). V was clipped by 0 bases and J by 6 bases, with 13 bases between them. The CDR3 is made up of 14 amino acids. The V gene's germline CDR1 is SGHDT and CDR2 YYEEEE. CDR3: CASSLGQGGGEQYF. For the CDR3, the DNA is TGTGCCAGCAGCTTGGGTCAGGGGGGCGGCGAGCAGTACTTC.

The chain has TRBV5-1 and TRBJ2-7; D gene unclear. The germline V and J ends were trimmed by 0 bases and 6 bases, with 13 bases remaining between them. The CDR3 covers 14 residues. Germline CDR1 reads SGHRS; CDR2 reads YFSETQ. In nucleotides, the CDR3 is TGCGCCAGCAGCTTGGGTTCTTGGAGTTCCGAGCAGTACTTC. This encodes CASSLGSWSSEQYF.

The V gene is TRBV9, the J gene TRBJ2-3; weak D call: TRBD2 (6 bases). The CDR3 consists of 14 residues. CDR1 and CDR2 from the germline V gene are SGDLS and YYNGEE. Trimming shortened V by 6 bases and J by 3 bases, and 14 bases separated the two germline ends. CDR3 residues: CASNTLAGTDTQYF. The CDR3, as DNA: TGTGCCAGCAACACTTTGGCGGGAACAGATACGCAGTATTTT. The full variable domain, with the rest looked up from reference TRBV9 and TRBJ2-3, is DSGVTQTPKHLITATGQRVTLRCSPRSGDLSVYWYQQSLDQGLQFLIQYYNGEERAKGNILERFSAQQFPDLHSELNLSSLELGDSALYFCASNTLAGTDTQYFGPGTRLTVL.

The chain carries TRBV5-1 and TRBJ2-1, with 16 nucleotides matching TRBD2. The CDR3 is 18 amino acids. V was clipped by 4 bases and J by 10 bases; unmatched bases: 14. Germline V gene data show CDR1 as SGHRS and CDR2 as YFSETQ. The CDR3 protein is CASSTSGTSGRALKEQFF. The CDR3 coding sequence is TGCGCCAGCAGCACGTCCGGGACTAGCGGGAGGGCCCTCAAGGAGCAGTTCTTC.

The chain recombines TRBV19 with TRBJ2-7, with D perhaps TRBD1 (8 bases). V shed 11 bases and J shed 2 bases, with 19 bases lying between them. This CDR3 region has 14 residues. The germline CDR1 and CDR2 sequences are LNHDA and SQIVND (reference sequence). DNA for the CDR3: TGTGCCTCAACAGGGGGGGGTTACCCCTACGAGCAGTACTTC. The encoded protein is CASTGGGYPYEQYF.

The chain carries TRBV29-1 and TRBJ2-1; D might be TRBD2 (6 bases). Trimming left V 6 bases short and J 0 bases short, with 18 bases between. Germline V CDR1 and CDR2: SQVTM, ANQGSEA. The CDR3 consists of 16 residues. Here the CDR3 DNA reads TGCAGCGTAGCTGGGAGTAGCGGAGACTCCTACAATGAGCAGTTCTTC. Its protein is CSVAGSSGDSYNEQFF.

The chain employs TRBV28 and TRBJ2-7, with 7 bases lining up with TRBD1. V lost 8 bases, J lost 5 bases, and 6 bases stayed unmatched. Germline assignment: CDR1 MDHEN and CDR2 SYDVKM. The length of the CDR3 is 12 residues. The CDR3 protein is CASRTGDNEQYF. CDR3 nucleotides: TGTGCCAGCCGAACAGGGGACAACGAGCAGTACTTC.

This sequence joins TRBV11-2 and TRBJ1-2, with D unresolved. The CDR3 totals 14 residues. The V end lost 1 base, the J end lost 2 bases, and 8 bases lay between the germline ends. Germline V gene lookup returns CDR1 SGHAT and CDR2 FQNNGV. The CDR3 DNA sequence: TGTGCCAGCAGCTTAGCTGGAGCGAACTATGGCTACACCTTC. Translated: CASSLAGANYGYTF.

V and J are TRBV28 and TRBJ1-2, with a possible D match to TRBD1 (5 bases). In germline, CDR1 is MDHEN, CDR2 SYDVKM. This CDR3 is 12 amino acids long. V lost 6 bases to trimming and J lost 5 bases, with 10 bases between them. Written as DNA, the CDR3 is TGTGCCAGCAGCCAGGGTTGGTATGGCTACACCTTC. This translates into CASSQGWYGYTF.

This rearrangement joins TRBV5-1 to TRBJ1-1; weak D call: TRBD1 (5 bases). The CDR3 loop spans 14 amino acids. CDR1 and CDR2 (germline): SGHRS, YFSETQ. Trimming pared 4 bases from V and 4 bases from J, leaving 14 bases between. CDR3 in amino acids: CASSPHTGGTEAFF. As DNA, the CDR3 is TGCGCCAGCAGCCCTCACACGGGGGGCACTGAAGCTTTCTTT.